This record concerns one T cell receptor (beta chain) sequence. The table lists this clonotype with a few counts. The target of this receptor is not known. No base qualities exist here, and no much larger clone lies one base off it. This specimen belongs to a study of T cell repertoires in cytomegalovirus infection (dated by TCRdb to the late 2010s). Looking at the study overall: Recently identified HLA-C-restricted CMV epitopes, whose presentation resists viral immunomodulation, were targeted by peptide stimulations together with well-studied HLA-B-restricted epitopes. Donor HLA type was relevant to the analysis, because carriage of CMV infection together with the matching HLA type was indicated by public TCR beta signatures. Study-level results and caveats: Carriers of CMV infection plus the relevant HLA type were discriminated by the cumulative frequency of public TCR beta family members in the study cohort and in an independent approximately 360-donor cohort. The ex vivo response was dominated by HLA-C-restricted CMV-specific TCR beta clonotypes, and the single most frequent clonotype in two of eight donors was supplied by these HLA-C-restricted clonotypes.

Sequencing took place on an Illumina HiSeq 1500. TCRdb took the public reads, trimmed them with fastp at Q25, ran MiXCR for clone calling and kept in-frame beta chains. Identical CDR3 protein sequences are pooled into one entry, listed with their most common genes and DNA. The sample yields roughly 340,000 distinct CDR3 sequences; 29% were counted once. Around 20% of the sample is held by the ten biggest clonotypes. For CDR1 and CDR2, the germline V gene lists SGHVS and FNYEAQ. Unmatched junction bases come to 9, with V trimmed by 5 bases and J by 7 bases. Including cysteine and phenylalanine, the CDR3 has 16 amino acids. Solely the CDR3 DNA is kept, with 48 bases framed from the first base. The treatment or condition label corresponds to: in vitro stimulation with specific CMV peptide epitopes to enrich CMV-specific T cells.

Sequencing was performed on cultured PBMCs, taken from culture after CMV antigen stimulation. This TCR was recovered from a human donor in good health (CMV status not recorded). Some clones in this sample may be carry-over from other donors' samples. The receptor chain draws on TRBV7-6 and TRBJ2-1, and 12 bases in between align with TRBD2. The nucleotides read TGTGCCAGCAGCCAACGGACTAGCGGGAATTTAAATGAGCAGTTCTTC. Translated, it gives CASSQRTSGNLNEQFF.